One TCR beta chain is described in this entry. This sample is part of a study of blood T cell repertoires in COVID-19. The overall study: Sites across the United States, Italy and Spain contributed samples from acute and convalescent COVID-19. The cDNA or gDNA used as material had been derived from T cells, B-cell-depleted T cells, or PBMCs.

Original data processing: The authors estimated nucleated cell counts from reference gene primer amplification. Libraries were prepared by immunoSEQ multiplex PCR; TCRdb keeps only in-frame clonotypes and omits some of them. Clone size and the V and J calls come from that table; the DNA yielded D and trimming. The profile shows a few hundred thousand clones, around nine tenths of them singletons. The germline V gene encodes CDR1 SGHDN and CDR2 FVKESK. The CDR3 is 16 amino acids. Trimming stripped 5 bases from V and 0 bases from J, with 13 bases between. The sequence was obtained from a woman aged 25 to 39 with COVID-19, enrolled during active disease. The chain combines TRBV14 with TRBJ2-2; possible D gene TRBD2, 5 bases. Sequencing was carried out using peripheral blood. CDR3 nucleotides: TGTGCCAGCAGCGCCTACTTCGGGGCGAACACCGGGGAGCTGTTTTTT. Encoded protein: CASSAYFGANTGELFF.